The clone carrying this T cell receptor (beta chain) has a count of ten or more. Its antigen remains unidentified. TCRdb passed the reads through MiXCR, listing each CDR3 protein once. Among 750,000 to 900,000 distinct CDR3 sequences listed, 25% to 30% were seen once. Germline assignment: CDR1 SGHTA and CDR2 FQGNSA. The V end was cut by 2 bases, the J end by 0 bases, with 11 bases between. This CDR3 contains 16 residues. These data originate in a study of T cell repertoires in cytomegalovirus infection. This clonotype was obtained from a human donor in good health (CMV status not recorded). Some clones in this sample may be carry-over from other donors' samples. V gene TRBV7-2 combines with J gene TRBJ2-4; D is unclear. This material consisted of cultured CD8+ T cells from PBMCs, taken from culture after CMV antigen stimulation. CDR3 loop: CASSLLQTLAKNIQYF. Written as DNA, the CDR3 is TGTGCCAGCAGCTTACTGCAGACTCTAGCCAAAAACATTCAGTACTTC.